The T cell receptor (beta chain) under discussion was sequenced for a study of T cell changes during pregnancy in multiple sclerosis. Trimming removed 1 base at V and 1 base at J, with 14 bases between. This CDR3 contains 16 residues. The germline gives CDR1 SGHNT, CDR2 YYREEE (reference sequence). Method: immunoSEQ multiplex PCR; TCRdb's copy keeps in-frame clones and lacks some. The sample includes about 49,000 clones, roughly 89% seen only once; the top ten take under 6.5%. This rearrangement joins TRBV5-4 to TRBJ1-2; the D gene is possibly TRBD1 (6 bases). The starting material was peripheral blood, obtained after pregnancy. The TCR originated in a female donor in good health, enrolled as a control in a pregnancy study. The CDR3 bases are TGTGCCAGCAGCTTGCCCCAGGGGCTGGGTAACTATGGCTACACCTTC. Its translation is CASSLPQGLGNYGYTF.